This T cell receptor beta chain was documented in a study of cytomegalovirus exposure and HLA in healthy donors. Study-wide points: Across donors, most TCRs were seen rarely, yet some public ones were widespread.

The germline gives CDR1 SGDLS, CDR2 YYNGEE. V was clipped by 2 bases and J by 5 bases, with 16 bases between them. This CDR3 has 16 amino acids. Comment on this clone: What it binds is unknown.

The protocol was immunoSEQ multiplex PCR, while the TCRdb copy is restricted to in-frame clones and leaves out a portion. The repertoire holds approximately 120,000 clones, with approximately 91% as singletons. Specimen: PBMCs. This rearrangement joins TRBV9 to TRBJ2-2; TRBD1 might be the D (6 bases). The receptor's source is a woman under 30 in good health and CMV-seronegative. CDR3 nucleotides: TGTGCCAGCAGCGTCCCACAGGGAATAGAGACCGGGGAGCTGTTTTTT. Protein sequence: CASSVPQGIETGELFF.